This T cell receptor beta chain stems from a study of response to subunit inactivated influenza vaccine. This clonotype was detected only a few times. Antigen: not known. The V gene's germline CDR1 is SGHTA and CDR2 FQGNSA. Losses at the gene ends were 4 bases for V and 8 bases for J; bases not matched to a gene: 8. The CDR3 totals 15 residues. From the RT-PCR reads, TCRdb called clonotypes with MiXCR, one entry per CDR3 protein. The sample comprises a few hundred thousand distinct CDR3 sequences, 14% of which are singletons, and approximately 10% rests with the top ten. The study, taken as a whole, reports: Seasonal influenza vaccination, on each occasion, was suggested by the authors to recruit few new T cells.

The sample consisted of PBMCs from blood, taken roughly 12 days after vaccination. The sequence came from a man aged 45-60 years who received an inactivated influenza vaccine. The chain is built from TRBV7-2 and TRBJ1-3, with TRBD1 identical over 10 bases. CDR3 sequence (DNA): TGTGCCAGCAGCTCCCCCGGGGACAGGGGATACACCATATATTTT. Encoded protein: CASSSPGDRGYTIYF.